The present T cell receptor (beta chain) was sequenced within a study of graft-versus-host responses after intestinal transplantation. About the research overall: Induction using anti-thymocyte globulin, followed by tacrolimus and steroids for 3 to 4 years, was given to all recipients.

Sequenced by immunoSEQ multiplex PCR; TCRdb stores in-frame clones only, minus some. The table has roughly 97,000 clones, around 90% seen once; the top ten hold around 16%. Study conclusions and caveats: Graft-donor T cell macrochimerism in patients accompanied high graft-versus-host to host-versus-graft clonal ratios in allografts.

This CDR3 has 14 amino acids. CDR1 and CDR2 from the germline V gene are WNHNN and SYGVQD (reference sequence). V was pared by 3 bases and J by 5 bases, with 11 bases between. As regards this clone: No antigen is known for it.

Sequenced material: PBMCs, taken 450 to 480 days after intestinal transplant. The receptor was isolated from a human patient who received an intestinal transplant, so some T cells may come from the graft donor. V gene TRBV10-1 combines with J gene TRBJ2-1; perhaps TRBD1 as D (6 bases). The DNA for the CDR3 is TGCGCCAGCAGTGACGGGCAGGGGCACAATGAGCAGTTCTTC. Its protein is CASSDGQGHNEQFF.